This is a list of T cell receptor beta chains from one sample in a study of blood T cell repertoires in COVID-19. Assay used: immunoSEQ multiplex PCR; TCRdb lists only in-frame clones, some missing. The sample lists 250,000 to 350,000 clones; roughly 84% were seen once. The sequenced sample consisted of peripheral blood. These receptors all come from a human donor with COVID-19, enrolled during active disease. The donor label of this sample is uncertain. The CDR3 runs from the conserved cysteine through the conserved F or W. A D gene is named only where the DNA matches it firmly. Rows give clone size only sometimes, using once, few, many, or a class for an expanded clone.

DNA | CDR3 | size | D | length | J | V
TGTGCCAGCAGTTTACCCCAACAGGGGGCGAACACCGGGGAGCTGTTTTTT | CASSLPQQGANTGELFF | once | TRBD1 | 17 | TRBJ2-2 | TRBV28
TGTGCCAGCAGCACGGGACAGGGGAGGGGTACAGATACGCAGTATTTT | CASSTGQGRGTDTQYF | NA | TRBD1 | 16 | TRBJ2-3 | TRBV5-5
TGTGCCAGCAGCCAAGATAGTGGTAGCGGATTTTTAAATACGCAGTATTTT | CASSQDSGSGFLNTQYF | NA | NA | 17 | TRBJ2-3 | TRBV3-1/TRBV3-2
TGTGCCAGCACCCTAGGTGGCGGCGTGACCTACGAGCAGTACTTC | CASTLGGGVTYEQYF | NA | NA | 15 | TRBJ2-7 | TRBV2
TGTGCCAGCAGTTCCGGGACAGCGAATTCACCCCTCCACTTT | CASSSGTANSPLHF | many | TRBD1 | 14 | TRBJ1-6 | TRBV5-6
TGTGCCCTTAGCCCCAACGAGACACCCCTCCACTTT | CALSPNETPLHF | many | NA | 12 | TRBJ1-6 | TRBV28
TGTGCCAGCAGCCAAGCCAGGGGCTTTTCACCCCTCCACTTT | CASSQARGFSPLHF | NA | NA | 14 | TRBJ1-6 | TRBV14
TGTGCCAGCAGCCCGGGACAGGGGGCAGGGACTGAAGCTTTCTTT | CASSPGQGAGTEAFF | NA | TRBD1 | 15 | TRBJ1-1 | TRBV2
TGTGCCAGCTCACTAACAGGGGGCCGGAACAATCAGCCCCAGCATTTT | CASSLTGGRNNQPQHF | NA | TRBD1 | 16 | TRBJ1-5 | TRBV18
TGTGCCAGCAGTGAAAGGCGGCGAGTCACTGAAGCTTTCTTT | CASSERRRVTEAFF | NA | NA | 14 | TRBJ1-1 | TRBV2
TGTGCCAGCAGCTTTGCCACTAGTATGGAGACCCAGTACTTC | CASSFATSMETQYF | many | NA | 14 | TRBJ2-5 | TRBV7-9
TGTGCCAGCAAAAGACTAGCGTATGAAGACGAGCAGTACTTC | CASKRLAYEDEQYF | NA | TRBD2 | 14 | TRBJ2-7 | TRBV2
TGTGCCATCAGAAGGGGGCAGGGAAGCACAAATACGCAGTATTTT | CAIRRGQGSTNTQYF | NA | TRBD1 | 15 | TRBJ2-3 | TRBV10-3
TGTGCCAGCAGTCCGGGACTCCCCCTGCCCGGCAGGACCCGGGCGCAGTATTTT | CASSPGLPLPGRTRAQYF | NA | NA | 18 | TRBJ2-3 | TRBV6-6
TGTGCCAGCAGTTATCGGGGGGGGGAGACCCAGTACTTC | CASSYRGGETQYF | NA | TRBD2 | 13 | TRBJ2-5 | TRBV6-5
TGCGCCAGCAGTGAGCTAGGGGGCGGTGGGGAAAAACTGTTTTTT | CASSELGGGGEKLFF | NA | TRBD1 | 15 | TRBJ1-4 | TRBV10-2
TGCGCCAGCAGCTTGGCCGTGTCAGGGGGCCTTAAAACCTACGAGCAGTACTTC | CASSLAVSGGLKTYEQYF | many | TRBD1 | 18 | TRBJ2-7 | TRBV5-1
TGTGCCAGGCTCCCCTCTCGGACTAGCGTGATCGCCGAGCAGTACTTC | CARLPSRTSVIAEQYF | NA | TRBD2 | 16 | TRBJ2-7 | TRBV27
TGTGCTAGTGGGACATCGACAGGGCCCCCAAATGAAAAACTGTTTTTT | CASGTSTGPPNEKLFF | NA | TRBD1 | 16 | TRBJ1-4 | TRBV12-5
TGTGCCAGCACTCAACGCCCCGGGAACAGCGAGAACACTGAAGCTTTCTTT | CASTQRPGNSENTEAFF | NA | NA | 17 | TRBJ1-1 | TRBV2
TGTGCCAGCAGCTTTGGGCAGTTGGAAAAACTGTTTTTT | CASSFGQLEKLFF | NA | NA | 13 | TRBJ1-4 | TRBV5-6
TGTGCCGGAAAAAGGGGGCCTAGCACCGGGGAGCTGTTTTTT | CAGKRGPSTGELFF | NA | TRBD1 | 14 | TRBJ2-2 | TRBV11-3
TGCGCCAGCAGCTTGATTTTTGGAGGGAATGAGCAGTTCTTC | CASSLIFGGNEQFF | NA | NA | 14 | TRBJ2-1 | TRBV5-1
TGTGCCAGCAGTGTGCGACAGGTTTATAATTCACCCCTCCACTTT | CASSVRQVYNSPLHF | NA | NA | 15 | TRBJ1-6 | TRBV2
TGTGCCAGCTCACCGCAAGGCGGGGGGGATCAGCCCCAGCATTTT | CASSPQGGGDQPQHF | NA | NA | 15 | TRBJ1-5 | TRBV18
TGTGCCAGCAGCGTAGTGGGGGGACTAGCGGGATCCTACAATGAGCAGTTCTTC | CASSVVGGLAGSYNEQFF | NA | TRBD2 | 18 | TRBJ2-1 | TRBV9
TGTGCCAGCAGCTTAGGAGGCGGAGAGACCCAGTACTTC | CASSLGGGETQYF | NA | NA | 13 | TRBJ2-5 | TRBV7-2
TGTGCCAGCGTGCGGGACGGGGTGGGAACCGGGGAGCTGTTTTTT | CASVRDGVGTGELFF | NA | NA | 15 | TRBJ2-2 | TRBV9
TGCGCCAGCAGCTTGGCCGTGGCTAGCGGGAGTGGTGAGCAGTTCTTC | CASSLAVASGSGEQFF | NA | TRBD2 | 16 | TRBJ2-1 | TRBV5-1
TGTGCCAGCAGGGGCGGGAAAAGCGTCACAGATACGCAGTATTTT | CASRGGKSVTDTQYF | NA | NA | 15 | TRBJ2-3 | TRBV28
TGTGCCAGCAAACAGGGTGACAATCAGCCCCAGCATTTT | CASKQGDNQPQHF | NA | NA | 13 | TRBJ1-5 | TRBV6-5
TGTGCCAGCAGCCCTCAGGGTACCCAGGCACCCCTCCACTTT | CASSPQGTQAPLHF | NA | NA | 14 | TRBJ1-6 | TRBV27
TGTGCCAGCAGCTTGGATTACCAAACAGGGTTGGGCTATGGCTACACCTTC | CASSLDYQTGLGYGYTF | NA | NA | 17 | TRBJ1-2 | TRBV11-2
TGTGCCAGCAGCGACCTTCGGGCTGGAAACACCATATATTTT | CASSDLRAGNTIYF | NA | NA | 14 | TRBJ1-3 | TRBV5-4
TGTGCCAGCAGTGAAGCTTATATGCAGGAAGGGACATCCTACGAGCAGTACTTC | CASSEAYMQEGTSYEQYF | NA | NA | 18 | TRBJ2-7 | TRBV2
TGCGCCAGCAGCCTCACTGCTGGGGCCAACGTCCTGACTTTC | CASSLTAGANVLTF | NA | NA | 14 | TRBJ2-6 | TRBV5-1
TGTGCCAGCAGCGCGGGACACCCGACCTACGAGCAGTACTTC | CASSAGHPTYEQYF | NA | NA | 14 | TRBJ2-7 | TRBV9
TGTGCCACCCAACGACAAGACAGCTCCTACAATGAGCAGTTCTTC | CATQRQDSSYNEQFF | NA | NA | 15 | TRBJ2-1 | TRBV19
TGTGCCAGCAGTCAGCTGACTAGGGATGAGCAGTTCTTC | CASSQLTRDEQFF | NA | NA | 13 | TRBJ2-1 | TRBV3-1/TRBV3-2
TGTGCCAGCAGTCGGACTAGCGGTTACAATGAGCAGTTCTTC | CASSRTSGYNEQFF | NA | TRBD2 | 14 | TRBJ2-1 | TRBV6-6
TGTGCCAGCAGAAGACAGGGGATTCCCTACGAGCAGTACTTC | CASRRQGIPYEQYF | NA | TRBD1 | 14 | TRBJ2-7 | TRBV28